Reported below is one T cell receptor (beta chain). The antigen is unknown. The record originates from a study of beta chain features in type 1 diabetes. Study-level background: Cell yields, gender and age were similar in healthy donors and patients. Nearly 110,000,000 sorted cells were examined across all samples.

General study results and limits: All four CD4+ subsets from Type 1 diabetes patients carried moderately but significantly shorter TCRB CDR3s. Cells with high TCR expression could be over-represented when cDNA is sequenced.

Isolated RNA was reverse transcribed in full, so expressed TCRB transcripts were sequenced. Data came from immunoSEQ multiplex PCR; TCRdb stores just in-frame clones and leaves some out. The sample comprises tens of thousands of clones, over 60% of which are singletons, and about 2.2% rests with the top ten. Sequencing input: Tregs from blood. This TCR was recovered from a woman between 35 and 50 years old in good health.

The CDR3 is CASSPNPTVTEAFF. CDR3 bases: TGTGCCAGCAGCCCAAATCCGACAGTTACTGAAGCTTTCTTT. The chain combines TRBV7-9 with TRBJ1-1; possibly TRBD1 for D (5 bases). The CDR3 runs to 14 residues. Germline V gene data show CDR1 as SEHNR and CDR2 as FQNEAQ (reference sequence). Trimming stripped 5 bases from V and 5 bases from J, with 15 bases between.